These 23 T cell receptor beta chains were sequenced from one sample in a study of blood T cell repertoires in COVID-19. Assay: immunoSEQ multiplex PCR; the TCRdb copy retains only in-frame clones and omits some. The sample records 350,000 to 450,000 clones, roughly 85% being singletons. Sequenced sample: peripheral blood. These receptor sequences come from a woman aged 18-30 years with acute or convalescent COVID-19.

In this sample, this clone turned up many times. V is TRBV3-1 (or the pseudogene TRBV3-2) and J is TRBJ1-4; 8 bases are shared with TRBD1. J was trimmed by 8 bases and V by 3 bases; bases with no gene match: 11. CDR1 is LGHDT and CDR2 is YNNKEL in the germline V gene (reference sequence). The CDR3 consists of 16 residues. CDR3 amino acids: CASSHHGQGIWEKLFF. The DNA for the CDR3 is TGTGCCAGCAGCCATCACGGACAGGGTATCTGGGAAAAACTGTTTTTT.

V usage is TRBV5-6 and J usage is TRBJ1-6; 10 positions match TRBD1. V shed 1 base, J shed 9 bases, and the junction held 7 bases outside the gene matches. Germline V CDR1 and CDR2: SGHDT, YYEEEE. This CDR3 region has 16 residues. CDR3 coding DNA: TGTGCCAGCAGCTTGACCATCCGGGACAGGGGTTCACCCCTCCACTTT. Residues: CASSLTIRDRGSPLHF.

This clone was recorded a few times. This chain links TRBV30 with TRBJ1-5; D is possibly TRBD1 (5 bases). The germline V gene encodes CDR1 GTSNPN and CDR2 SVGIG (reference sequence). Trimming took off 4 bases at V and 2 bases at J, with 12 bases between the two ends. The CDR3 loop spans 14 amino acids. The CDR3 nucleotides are TGTGCCTGGACACCGGGGGGTCGCAATCAGCCCCAGCATTTT. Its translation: CAWTPGGRNQPQHF.

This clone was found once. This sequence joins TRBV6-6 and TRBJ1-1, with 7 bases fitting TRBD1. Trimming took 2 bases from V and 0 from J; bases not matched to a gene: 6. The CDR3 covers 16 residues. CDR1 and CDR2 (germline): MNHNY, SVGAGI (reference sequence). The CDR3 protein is CASSYTQTGMNTEAFF. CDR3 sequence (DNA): TGTGCCAGCAGTTACACACAGACAGGGATGAACACTGAAGCTTTCTTT.

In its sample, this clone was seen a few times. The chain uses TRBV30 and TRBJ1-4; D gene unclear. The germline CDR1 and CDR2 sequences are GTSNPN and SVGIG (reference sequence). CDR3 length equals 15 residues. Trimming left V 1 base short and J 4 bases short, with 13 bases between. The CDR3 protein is CAWSARTAGNEKLFF. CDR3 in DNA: TGTGCCTGGAGTGCCCGGACTGCCGGTAATGAAAAACTGTTTTTT.

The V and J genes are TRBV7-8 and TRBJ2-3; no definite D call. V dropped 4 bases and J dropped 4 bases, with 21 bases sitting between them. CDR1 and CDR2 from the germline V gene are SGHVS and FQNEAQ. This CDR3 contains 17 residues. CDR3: CASSSVLSGLEPDTQYF. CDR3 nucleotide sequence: TGTGCCAGCAGCTCCGTTCTGTCCGGGTTGGAGCCAGATACGCAGTATTTT.

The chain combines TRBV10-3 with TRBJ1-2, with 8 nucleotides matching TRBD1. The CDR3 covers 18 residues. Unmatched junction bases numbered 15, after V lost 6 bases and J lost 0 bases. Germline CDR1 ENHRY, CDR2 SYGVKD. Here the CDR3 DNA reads TGTGCCATCAGCGCCCCCTCGGGACAGGAGGGCTCTAACTATGGCTACACCTTC. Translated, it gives CAISAPSGQEGSNYGYTF.

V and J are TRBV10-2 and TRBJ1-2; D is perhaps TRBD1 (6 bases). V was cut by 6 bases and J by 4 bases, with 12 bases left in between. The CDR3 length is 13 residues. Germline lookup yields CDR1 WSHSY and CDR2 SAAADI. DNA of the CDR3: TGCGCCAGCAGATTACAGGGTAGCTATGGCTACACCTTC. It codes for CASRLQGSYGYTF.

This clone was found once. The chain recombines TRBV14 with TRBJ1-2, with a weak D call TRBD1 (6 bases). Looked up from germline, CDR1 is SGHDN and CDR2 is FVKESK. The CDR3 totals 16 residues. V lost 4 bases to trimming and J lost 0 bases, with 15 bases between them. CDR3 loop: CASSPFEAGANYGYTF. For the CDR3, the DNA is TGTGCCAGCAGCCCCTTCGAGGCAGGGGCTAACTATGGCTACACCTTC.

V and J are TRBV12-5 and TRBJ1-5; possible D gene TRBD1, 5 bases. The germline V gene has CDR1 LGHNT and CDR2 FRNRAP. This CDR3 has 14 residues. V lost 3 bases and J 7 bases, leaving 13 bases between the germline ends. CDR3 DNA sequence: TGTGCTAGTGGTTTTTCGGGGGATGGACAGCCCCAGCATTTT. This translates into CASGFSGDGQPQHF. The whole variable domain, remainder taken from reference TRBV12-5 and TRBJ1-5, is DARVTQTPRHKVTEMGQEVTMRCQPILGHNTVFWYRQTMMQGLELLAYFRNRAPLDDSGMPKDRFSAEMPDATLATLKIQPSEPRDSAVYFCASGFSGDGQPQHFGDGTRLSIL.

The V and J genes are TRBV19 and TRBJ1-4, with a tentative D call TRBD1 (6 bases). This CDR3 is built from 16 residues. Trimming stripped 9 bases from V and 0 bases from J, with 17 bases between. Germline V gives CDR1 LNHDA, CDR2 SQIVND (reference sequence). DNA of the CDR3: TGTGCCAGCTCCAGGACAGTCACTGCAACTAATGAAAAACTGTTTTTT. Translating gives CASSRTVTATNEKLFF.

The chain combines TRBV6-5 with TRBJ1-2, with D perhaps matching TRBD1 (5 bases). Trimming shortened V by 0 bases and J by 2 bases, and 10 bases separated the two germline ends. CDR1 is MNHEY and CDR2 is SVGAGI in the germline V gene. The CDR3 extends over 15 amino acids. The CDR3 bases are TGTGCCAGCAGTTACTCACAGGACCCCAACTATGGCTACACCTTC. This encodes CASSYSQDPNYGYTF.

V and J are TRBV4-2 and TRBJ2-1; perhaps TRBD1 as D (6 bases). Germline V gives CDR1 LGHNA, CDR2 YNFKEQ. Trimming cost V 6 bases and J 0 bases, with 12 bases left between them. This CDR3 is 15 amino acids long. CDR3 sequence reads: CASRETGISYNEQFF. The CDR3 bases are TGTGCCAGCAGGGAAACAGGGATCTCCTACAATGAGCAGTTCTTC.

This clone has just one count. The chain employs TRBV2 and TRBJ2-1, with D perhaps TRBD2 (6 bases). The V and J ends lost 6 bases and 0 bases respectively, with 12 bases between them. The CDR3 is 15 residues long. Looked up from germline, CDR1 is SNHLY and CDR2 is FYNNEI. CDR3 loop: CASRGGSSSYNEQFF. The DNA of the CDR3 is TGTGCCAGCAGAGGAGGGTCCAGCTCCTACAATGAGCAGTTCTTC.

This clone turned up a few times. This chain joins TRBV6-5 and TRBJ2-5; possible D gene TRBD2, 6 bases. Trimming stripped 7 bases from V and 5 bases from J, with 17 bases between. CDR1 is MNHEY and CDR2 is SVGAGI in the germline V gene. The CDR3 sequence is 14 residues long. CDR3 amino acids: CASTTHASAETQYF. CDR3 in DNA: TGTGCCAGCACCACCCACGCTAGCGCCGAGACCCAGTACTTC.

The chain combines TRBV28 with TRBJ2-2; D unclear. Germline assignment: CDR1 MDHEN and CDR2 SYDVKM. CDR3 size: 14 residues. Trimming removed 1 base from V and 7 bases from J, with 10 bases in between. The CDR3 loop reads CASSLFVVGGELFF. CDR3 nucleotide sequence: TGTGCCAGCAGTTTATTCGTCGTCGGCGGGGAGCTGTTTTTT.

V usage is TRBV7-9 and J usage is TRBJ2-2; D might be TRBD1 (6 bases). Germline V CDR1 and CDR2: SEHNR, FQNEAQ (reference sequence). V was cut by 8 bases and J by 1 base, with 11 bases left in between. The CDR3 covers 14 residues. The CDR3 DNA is TGTGCCAGCCAGGGGACCATGAACACCGGGGAGCTGTTTTTT. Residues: CASQGTMNTGELFF. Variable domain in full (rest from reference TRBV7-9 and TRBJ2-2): DTGVSQNPRHKITKRGQNVTFRCDPISEHNRLYWYRQTLGQGPEFLTYFQNEAQLEKSRLLSDRFSAERPKGSFSTLEIQRTEQGDSAMYLCASQGTMNTGELFFGEGSRLTVL.

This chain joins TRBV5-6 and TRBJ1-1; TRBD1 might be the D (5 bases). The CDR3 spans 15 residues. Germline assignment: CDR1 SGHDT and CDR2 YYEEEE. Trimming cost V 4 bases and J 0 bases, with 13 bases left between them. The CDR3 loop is CASSGPETVNTEAFF. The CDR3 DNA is TGTGCCAGCAGCGGTCCGGAGACAGTGAACACTGAAGCTTTCTTT. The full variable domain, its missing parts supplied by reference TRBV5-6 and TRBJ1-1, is DAGVTQSPTHLIKTRGQQVTLRCSPKSGHDTVSWYQQALGQGPQFIFQYYEEEERQRGNFPDRFSGHQFPNYSSELNVNALLLGDSALYLCASSGPETVNTEAFFGQGTRLTVV.

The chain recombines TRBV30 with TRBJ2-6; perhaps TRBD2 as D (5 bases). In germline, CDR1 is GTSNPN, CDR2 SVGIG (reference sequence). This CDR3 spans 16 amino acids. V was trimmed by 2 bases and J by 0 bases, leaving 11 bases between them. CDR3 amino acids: CAWSSPGDSGANVLTF. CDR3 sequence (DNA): TGTGCCTGGAGTAGCCCCGGGGACTCTGGGGCCAACGTCCTGACTTTC.

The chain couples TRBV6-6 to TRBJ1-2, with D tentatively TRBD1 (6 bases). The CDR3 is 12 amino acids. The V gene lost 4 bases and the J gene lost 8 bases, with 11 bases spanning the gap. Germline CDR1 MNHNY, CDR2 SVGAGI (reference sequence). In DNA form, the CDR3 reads TGTGCCAGCAGTTCTGGACAGTACGGCTACACCTTC. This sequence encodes CASSSGQYGYTF.

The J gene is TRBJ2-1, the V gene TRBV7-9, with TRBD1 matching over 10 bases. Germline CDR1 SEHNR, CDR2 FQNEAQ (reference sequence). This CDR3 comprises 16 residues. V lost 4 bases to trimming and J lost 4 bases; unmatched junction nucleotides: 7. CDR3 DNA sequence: TGTGCCAGCAGCTGGACAGGGGGTCCCCGGTACAATGAGCAGTTCTTC. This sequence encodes CASSWTGGPRYNEQFF. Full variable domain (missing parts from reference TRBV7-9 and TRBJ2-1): DTGVSQNPRHKITKRGQNVTFRCDPISEHNRLYWYRQTLGQGPEFLTYFQNEAQLEKSRLLSDRFSAERPKGSFSTLEIQRTEQGDSAMYLCASSWTGGPRYNEQFFGPGTRLTVL.

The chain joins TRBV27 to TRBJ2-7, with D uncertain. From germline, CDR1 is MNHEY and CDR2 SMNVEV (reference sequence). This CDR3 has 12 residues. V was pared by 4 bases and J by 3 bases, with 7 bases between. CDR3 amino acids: CASSSPGYEQYF. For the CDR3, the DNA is TGTGCCAGCAGTTCTCCCGGCTACGAGCAGTACTTC.

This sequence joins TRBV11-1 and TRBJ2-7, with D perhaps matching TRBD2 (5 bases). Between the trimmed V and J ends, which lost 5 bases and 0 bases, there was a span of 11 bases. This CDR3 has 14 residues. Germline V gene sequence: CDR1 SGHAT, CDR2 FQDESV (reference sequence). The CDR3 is CASSEGPSSYEQYF. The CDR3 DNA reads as TGTGCCAGCAGCGAGGGCCCGAGCTCCTACGAGCAGTACTTC.